The 26 T cell receptor beta chains given below trace back to one sample, sequenced in a study of cytomegalovirus exposure and HLA in healthy donors. Vbeta (60) and Jbeta (13) primers were used in the PCR. Measured with immunoSEQ multiplex PCR; TCRdb has only the in-frame clones, and not every one. Here the sample spans approximately 110,000 clones, approximately 80% being singletons. Material for sequencing was PBMCs. The origin of the receptors is a woman aged 40 to 50 in good health and CMV-seropositive.

The chain employs TRBV6-6 and TRBJ2-3; D may be TRBD2 (6 bases). Germline loops: CDR1 MNHNY, CDR2 SVGAGI (reference sequence). The CDR3 length is 16 residues. V lost 5 bases, J lost 0 bases, and 15 bases lay in between. The CDR3 region is CASSQDGSTSTDTQYF. CDR3 bases: TGTGCCAGCAGTCAAGACGGGAGTACCAGCACAGATACGCAGTATTTT.

This clone was detected a few times. The chain combines TRBV28 with TRBJ2-7, with TRBD2 as a possible D gene (7 bases). V was pared by 7 bases and J by 7 bases, with 23 bases between. The CDR3 spans 15 residues. The germline V gene has CDR1 MDHEN and CDR2 SYDVKM. The CDR3 here is CASTSGGALKREQYF. The CDR3 DNA sequence: TGTGCCAGCACCTCTGGGGGGGCGCTTAAACGGGAGCAGTACTTC.

This clone appeared a few times. The rearrangement links TRBV29-1 to TRBJ2-1, with TRBD1 identical over 7 bases. There are 17 residues in the CDR3. With V trimmed by 0 bases and J by 3 bases, 11 bases remained unmatched. Germline CDR1 and CDR2: SQVTM and ANQGSEA. CDR3 DNA sequence: TGCAGCGTTGAAGATCCCTCCGGGACAGTAAACTACAATGAGCAGTTCTTC. Amino acid sequence: CSVEDPSGTVNYNEQFF.

V gene TRBV11-3 combines with J gene TRBJ2-3; D is undetermined. This CDR3 contains 13 residues. Germline V gives CDR1 SGHNT, CDR2 YENEEA. The V and J ends lost 1 base and 3 bases respectively, with 5 bases between them. The DNA for the CDR3 is TGTGCCAGCAGCTTAGGCGGTACAGATACGCAGTATTTT. It yields the protein CASSLGGTDTQYF.

This clone came up once. The rearrangement links TRBV5-1 to TRBJ2-2; TRBD2 matches 13 bases. This CDR3 is 16 amino acids long. Germline trimming cut 4 bases from V and 7 bases from J; bases unmatched to any gene: 7. Germline CDR1 and CDR2: SGHRS and YFSETQ. DNA of the CDR3: TGCGCCAGCAGCGTCGGACTAGCGGGAGCGGTCGGGGAGCTGTTTTTT. It is translated as CASSVGLAGAVGELFF.

The gene calls are TRBV2 and TRBJ1-4, with D tentatively TRBD1 (5 bases). V was clipped by 7 bases and J by 4 bases, with 10 bases between them. The CDR3 length is 13 residues. CDR1 SNHLY and CDR2 FYNNEI come from the germline V gene. The CDR3 DNA reads TGTGCCAGCAAAACAGGCCTTAATGAAAAACTGTTTTTT. Encoded protein: CASKTGLNEKLFF.

The CDR3 coding sequence is TGTGCCAGCAGCCTGAGGACAGGGAGAGGCCAAGAGACCCAGTACTTC. It translates to CASSLRTGRGQETQYF. The chain has TRBV9 and TRBJ2-5; TRBD1 agrees at 8 bases. The CDR3 is 16 residues long. V shed 4 bases, J shed 1 base, and the junction held 9 bases outside the gene matches. The V gene's germline CDR1 is SGDLS and CDR2 YYNGEE.

The chain is built from TRBV5-1 and TRBJ1-2; weak D call: TRBD1 (6 bases). Trimming removed 4 bases at V and 4 bases at J, with 11 bases between. This CDR3 comprises 13 residues. CDR1 is SGHRS and CDR2 is YFSETQ in the germline V gene. In nucleotides, the CDR3 is TGCGCCAGCAGCGTGGACAGACCCTATGGCTACACCTTC. The encoded protein is CASSVDRPYGYTF.

This clone was found a few times. This chain uses TRBV4-1 with TRBJ2-1, with 10 bases that match TRBD2. With 3 bases clipped from V and 4 bases from J, the junction kept 6 bases outside the gene matches. Germline CDR1 and CDR2: MGHRA and YSYEKL. The CDR3 consists of 16 residues. This CDR3 is CASSHSGLAVYNEQFF. The CDR3 DNA reads TGCGCCAGCAGCCACTCTGGACTAGCGGTTTACAATGAGCAGTTCTTC.

The chain combines TRBV5-6 with TRBJ2-7, with 8 positions matching TRBD1. CDR1 is SGHDT, CDR2 YYEEEE, per germline. After removal of 4 bases from V and 1 base from J, the junction contained 1 base not matched to a gene. This CDR3 is built from 13 residues. CDR3 coding DNA: TGTGCCAGCAGCCGGGACAGGTCCTACGAGCAGTACTTC. This sequence encodes CASSRDRSYEQYF.

The chain couples TRBV10-3 to TRBJ2-5; tentative D call: TRBD1 (5 bases). Trimming removed 2 bases at V and 2 bases at J, with 9 bases between. The CDR3 has 14 residues. CDR1 ENHRY and CDR2 SYGVKD come from the germline V gene. This chain's CDR3 is CAISEGAVQETQYF. The CDR3 bases are TGTGCCATCAGTGAGGGGGCTGTACAAGAGACCCAGTACTTC.

The chain joins TRBV27 to TRBJ2-5, with 9 bases fitting TRBD2. The J call may be incorrect, as the DNA end agrees better with TRBJ2-7. This CDR3 comprises 16 residues. Germline-derived CDR1 and CDR2 are MNHEY and SMNVEV (reference sequence). This CDR3 reads CASSPLISGRSGEQYF. CDR3 sequence (DNA): TGTGCCAGCAGTCCCTTAATAAGCGGGAGGTCCGGCGAGCAGTACTTC.

J is TRBJ2-1 and V is TRBV11-2, with 9 bases identical to TRBD2. Germline V CDR1 and CDR2: SGHAT, FQNNGV. J gave up 8 bases and V 0 bases, and 11 bases lay outside the gene matches. This CDR3 has 17 residues. For the CDR3, the DNA is TGTGCCAGCAGCTTAGATCGTGGTAGCGGGAGATCACATGAGCAGTTCTTC. This sequence encodes CASSLDRGSGRSHEQFF.

The chain links TRBV2 to TRBJ1-2, with 8 bases aligning to TRBD1. The J segment lost 3 bases and the V segment lost 5 bases, leaving 2 bases of the junction unmatched. Germline-derived CDR1 and CDR2 are SNHLY and FYNNEI. The CDR3 has 13 residues. The CDR3 is CASSLTGDYGYTF. CDR3 in DNA: TGTGCCAGCAGTTTGACAGGGGACTATGGCTACACCTTC.

V gene TRBV28 combines with J gene TRBJ1-4; possibly TRBD1 for D (5 bases). This CDR3 contains 15 residues. Trimming stripped 0 bases from V and 5 bases from J, with 10 bases between. Germline-derived CDR1 and CDR2 are MDHEN and SYDVKM. DNA for the CDR3: TGTGCCAGCAGTTTATGGGGGGAGGGAAATGAAAAACTGTTTTTT. Translating it yields CASSLWGEGNEKLFF.

As DNA, the CDR3 is TGTGCCTGGGGGGGGGTGAACAATGAGCAGTTCTTC. Translated, it gives CAWGGVNNEQFF. The chain is built from TRBV30 and TRBJ2-1; 7 bases match TRBD2. The junction had 3 bases not matched to a gene; V was cut back by 5 bases and J by 5 bases. The CDR3 is 12 residues long. CDR1 is GTSNPN and CDR2 is SVGIG in the germline V gene (reference sequence).

The chain recombines TRBV6-5 with TRBJ1-1; the D gene is possibly TRBD1 (6 bases). Germline V gene lookup returns CDR1 MNHEY and CDR2 SVGAGI. V lost 5 bases to trimming and J lost 2 bases, with 12 bases between them. This CDR3 contains 14 residues. The CDR3 region has the DNA TGTGCCAGCAGTGCCTCACAGGGAAACACTGAAGCTTTCTTT. This translates into CASSASQGNTEAFF.

The chain recombines TRBV18 with TRBJ2-5, with 7 bases matching TRBD1. The V gene end was trimmed by 6 bases and the J gene end by 3 bases; junction bases not matched to a gene: 7. This CDR3 has 14 residues. Germline V lookup: CDR1 KGHSH, CDR2 LQKENI. In DNA, the CDR3 is TGTGCCAGCTCTCTGGGGACAGCTAAAGAGACCCAGTACTTC. Encoded protein: CASSLGTAKETQYF.

The chain links TRBV27 to TRBJ1-4, with D unresolved. Germline CDR1 and CDR2: MNHEY and SMNVEV (reference sequence). Trimming shortened V by 5 bases and J by 4 bases, and 20 bases separated the two germline ends. This CDR3 is built from 17 residues. Written as DNA, the CDR3 is TGTGCCAGCAGTGCCTCCCGCACGGAGAACTTTAATGAAAAACTGTTTTTT. It specifies CASSASRTENFNEKLFF.

This CDR3 is CASSLAAGQTTEAFF. For the CDR3, the DNA is TGTGCCAGCAGCTTGGCAGCGGGTCAGACCACTGAAGCTTTCTTT. V gene TRBV5-4 combines with J gene TRBJ1-1; the D is unclear. The CDR3 extends over 15 amino acids. Per the germline V gene, CDR1 is SGHNT and CDR2 is YYREEE (reference sequence). V gave up 0 bases and J gave up 4 bases, with 13 bases separating them.

V and J are TRBV5-1 and TRBJ1-1, with D uncertain. This CDR3 has 14 residues. The ends were cut back, 4 bases at V and 0 bases at J, with 10 bases in the middle. CDR1 and CDR2 from the germline V gene are SGHRS and YFSETQ. The CDR3 region has the DNA TGCGCCAGCAGCATAGGAGAGATGAACACTGAAGCTTTCTTT. Protein sequence: CASSIGEMNTEAFF.

The genes are TRBV4-1 and TRBJ1-1, with 9 bases fitting TRBD1. This CDR3 is 18 amino acids long. CDR1 is MGHRA, CDR2 YSYEKL, per germline. Unmatched junction bases numbered 15, after V lost 4 bases and J lost 3 bases. The CDR3 DNA reads TGCGCCAGCAGCCGTCTTCCCGGGACAGGGAGGCGGGACACTGAAGCTTTCTTT. Translating gives CASSRLPGTGRRDTEAFF.

The chain is built from TRBV2 and TRBJ2-6, with TRBD2 identical over 9 bases. V lost 6 bases to trimming and J lost 4 bases; unmatched junction nucleotides: 16. This CDR3 region has 19 residues. Germline V lookup: CDR1 SNHLY, CDR2 FYNNEI. The CDR3 bases are TGTGCCAGCAGGGCTCAGGGAGCGGGAGGCTCAGCCGGGGCCAACGTCCTGACTTTC. Translating it yields CASRAQGAGGSAGANVLTF.

V and J are TRBV29-1 and TRBJ2-2; 10 bases map to TRBD2. Germline CDR1 and CDR2: SQVTM and ANQGSEA. The CDR3 is 15 amino acids. Trimming at V came to 3 bases and at J to 5 bases, leaving 6 bases not matched to a gene. The CDR3 spells CSVEASGRITGELFF. CDR3 nucleotide sequence: TGCAGCGTTGAGGCTAGCGGGAGAATAACCGGGGAGCTGTTTTTT.

The V gene is TRBV4-1, the J gene TRBJ2-7, with TRBD2 matching over 9 bases. CDR1 MGHRA and CDR2 YSYEKL come from the germline V gene. After removal of 0 bases from V and 1 base from J, the junction contained 7 bases not matched to a gene. The CDR3 extends over 17 amino acids. The CDR3 DNA is TGCGCCAGCAGCCAAGATCCGGGGGCGGGAGGGTCCTACGAGCAGTACTTC. Translation gives CASSQDPGAGGSYEQYF.

V gene TRBV30 combines with J gene TRBJ2-5, with 8 bases aligning to TRBD1. The ends lost 5 bases at V and 1 base at J; junction bases unmatched: 3. Germline V CDR1 and CDR2: GTSNPN, SVGIG (reference sequence). The CDR3 is 13 residues long. CDR3 loop: CAWDQGAQETQYF. CDR3 nucleotide sequence: TGTGCCTGGGACCAGGGGGCCCAAGAGACCCAGTACTTC.